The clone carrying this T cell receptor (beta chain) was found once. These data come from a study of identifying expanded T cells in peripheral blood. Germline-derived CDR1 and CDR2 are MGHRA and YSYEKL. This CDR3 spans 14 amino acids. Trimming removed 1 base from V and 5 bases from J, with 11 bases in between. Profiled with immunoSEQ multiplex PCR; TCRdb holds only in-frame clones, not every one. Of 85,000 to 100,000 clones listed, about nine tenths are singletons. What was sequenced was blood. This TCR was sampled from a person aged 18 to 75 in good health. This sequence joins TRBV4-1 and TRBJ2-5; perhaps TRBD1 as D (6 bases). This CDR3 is CASSQARGVETQYF. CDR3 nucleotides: TGCGCCAGCAGCCAAGCCAGGGGCGTTGAGACCCAGTACTTC.